These 27 T cell receptor beta chains came from one sample sequenced in a study of T cell responses to AZD1222 COVID-19 vaccine. Repertoires were generated with immunoSEQ multiplex PCR, while TCRdb's copy carries only in-frame clones and drops some. The profile shows 100,000 to 120,000 clones, 85% to 90% of them singletons. The material sequenced was peripheral blood, taken on day 0 of AZD1222 vaccination. Receptors were obtained from an adult in good health.

The chain has TRBV29-1 and TRBJ2-3; weak D call: TRBD1 (6 bases). Germline V gene lookup returns CDR1 SQVTM and CDR2 ANQGSEA. This CDR3 has 15 residues. Trimming removed 6 bases at V and 1 base at J, with 17 bases between. This CDR3 is CSVVDWTDGTDTQYF. The CDR3 DNA is TGCAGCGTCGTTGACTGGACAGATGGCACAGATACGCAGTATTTT.

The gene calls are TRBV7-9 and TRBJ1-2; no definite D call. This CDR3 has 12 residues. Germline V gene data show CDR1 as SEHNR and CDR2 as FQNEAQ (reference sequence). V gave up 2 bases and J gave up 5 bases, with 6 bases separating them. Written as DNA, the CDR3 is TGTGCCAGCAGCTTAAGGGAGTATGGCTACACCTTC. Translating gives CASSLREYGYTF.

This rearrangement joins TRBV7-8 to TRBJ2-6, with 8 bases fitting TRBD1. CDR3 size: 19 residues. The ends lost 5 bases at V and 2 bases at J; junction bases unmatched: 14. The germline V gene encodes CDR1 SGHVS and CDR2 FQNEAQ. CDR3 bases: TGTGCCAGCAGCCGTTGGGCGGGACAGGTGGACCCTGGGGCCAACGTCCTGACTTTC. Translating gives CASSRWAGQVDPGANVLTF.

Comments on this clone: Other nucleotide sequences from this sample produce the same CDR3. The rearrangement links TRBV28 to TRBJ2-7; D not certain. The CDR3 loop spans 14 amino acids. CDR1 is MDHEN, CDR2 SYDVKM, per germline. V was cut by 0 bases and J by 0 bases, with 6 bases left in between. CDR3 region: CASSLWASSYEQYF. Written as DNA, the CDR3 is TGTGCCAGCAGTTTATGGGCTAGCTCCTACGAGCAGTACTTC. Filled out from reference TRBV28 and TRBJ2-7, the complete variable domain reads DVKVTQSSRYLVKRTGEKVFLECVQDMDHENMFWYRQDPGLGLRLIYFSYDVKMKEKGDIPEGYSVSREKKERFSLILESASTNQTSMYLCASSLWASSYEQYFGPGTRLTVT.

The chain employs TRBV7-9 and TRBJ1-2; a weak D match, TRBD1 (5 bases). Germline V gives CDR1 SEHNR, CDR2 FQNEAQ (reference sequence). V was clipped by 7 bases and J by 1 base, with 13 bases between them. The CDR3 length is 14 residues. The CDR3 sequence is CASNAGSVNYGYTF. In nucleotides, the CDR3 is TGTGCCAGCAACGCAGGGTCCGTTAACTATGGCTACACCTTC.

This chain uses TRBV7-9 with TRBJ1-1; 8 bases map to TRBD1. The CDR3 loop spans 17 amino acids. The V gene end was trimmed by 5 bases and the J gene end by 0 bases; junction bases not matched to a gene: 11. Germline CDR1 and CDR2: SEHNR and FQNEAQ (reference sequence). The CDR3 DNA reads TGTGCCAGCAGCCGTCCAGGACAGGGTCACGTGAACACTGAAGCTTTCTTT. This codes for CASSRPGQGHVNTEAFF.

The rearrangement links TRBV15 to TRBJ2-7; tentative D call: TRBD1 (6 bases). Germline V lookup: CDR1 LNHNV, CDR2 YYDKDF (reference sequence). Deletions cut 3 bases from V and 1 base from J, with 16 bases between. This CDR3 region has 16 residues. CDR3: CATSSQDRTFSYEQYF. In nucleotides, the CDR3 is TGTGCCACCAGCAGCCAGGACAGAACCTTTTCCTACGAGCAGTACTTC.

The chain couples TRBV7-2 to TRBJ1-1; D gene unclear. CDR1 SGHTA and CDR2 FQGNSA come from the germline V gene. Trimming pared 5 bases from V and 0 bases from J, leaving 16 bases between. This CDR3 spans 16 amino acids. CDR3 sequence reads: CASSQLPPAMNTEAFF. In nucleotides, the CDR3 is TGTGCCAGCAGCCAACTACCTCCGGCTATGAACACTGAAGCTTTCTTT. Filled out from reference TRBV7-2 and TRBJ1-1, the complete variable domain reads GAGVSQSPSNKVTEKGKDVELRCDPISGHTALYWYRQSLGQGLEFLIYFQGNSAPDKSGLPSDRFSAERTGGSVSTLTIQRTQQEDSAVYLCASSQLPPAMNTEAFFGQGTRLTVV.

This clone was found once. The chain links TRBV18 to TRBJ2-7; 7 positions match TRBD1. Trimming removed 3 bases from V and 3 bases from J; junction bases left unmatched: 5. This CDR3 region has 14 residues. CDR1 and CDR2 from the germline V gene are KGHSH and LQKENI. The CDR3 nucleotides are TGTGCCAGCTCACCCCGTCAGGGGGACTACGAGCAGTACTTC. Translation: CASSPRQGDYEQYF.

The chain carries TRBV12-3 or TRBV12-4 and TRBJ1-1; D is unresolved. The V gene lost 6 bases and the J gene lost 0 bases, with 8 bases spanning the gap. The CDR3 consists of 13 residues. This CDR3 is CASSKWMNTEAFF. In nucleotides, the CDR3 is TGTGCCAGCAGCAAATGGATGAACACTGAAGCTTTCTTT.

The chain joins TRBV7-9 to TRBJ2-3; either TRBD1 or TRBD2 may fit D (5 bases each). The CDR3 runs 19 residues. CDR1 is SEHNR and CDR2 is FQNEAQ in the germline V gene (reference sequence). Between the trimmed V and J ends, which lost 2 bases and 4 bases, there was a span of 25 bases. In DNA form, the CDR3 reads TGTGCCAGCAGCTTACCAAGGGGTCGGGCGGCGGGCGTCGCAGATACGCAGTATTTT. This encodes CASSLPRGRAAGVADTQYF.

J is TRBJ1-5 and V is TRBV5-1; 7 bases align to TRBD1. V lost 3 bases to trimming and J lost 1 base; unmatched junction nucleotides: 4. Germline V gives CDR1 SGHRS, CDR2 YFSETQ. This CDR3 is built from 15 residues. CDR3 protein: CASSSTGLSNQPQHF. As DNA, the CDR3 is TGCGCCAGCAGCTCGACAGGGTTAAGCAATCAGCCCCAGCATTTT.

This chain connects TRBV15 to TRBJ1-5; weak D call: TRBD1 (5 bases). There are 14 residues in the CDR3. CDR1 is LNHNV and CDR2 is YYDKDF in the germline V gene (reference sequence). The V end was cut by 1 base, the J end by 7 bases, with 11 bases between. CDR3 in amino acids: CATSRGREAQPQHF. The DNA of the CDR3 is TGTGCCACCAGCAGAGGCAGGGAAGCGCAGCCCCAGCATTTT.

The chain recombines TRBV5-6 with TRBJ2-1, with 7 bases matching TRBD2. Unmatched junction bases numbered 3, after V lost 4 bases and J lost 2 bases. Germline-derived CDR1 and CDR2 are SGHDT and YYEEEE. The CDR3 has 14 residues. The CDR3 here is CASSSGVPYNEQFF. The CDR3 coding sequence is TGTGCCAGCAGCAGCGGGGTCCCCTACAATGAGCAGTTCTTC.

The CDR3 here is CASSGGPRTGSPLHF. The CDR3 DNA follows: TGTGCCAGCAGTGGAGGACCGCGAACCGGATCACCCCTCCACTTT. V is TRBV2 and J is TRBJ1-6; D not resolved. V gave up 4 bases and J gave up 10 bases, with 17 bases separating them. CDR3 size: 15 residues. CDR1 SNHLY and CDR2 FYNNEI come from the germline V gene. The variable domain in full, with the rest retrieved from reference TRBV2 and TRBJ1-6, is EPEVTQTPSHQVTQMGQEVILRCVPISNHLYFYWYRQILGQKVEFLVSFYNNEISEKSEIFDDQFSVERPDGSNFTLKIRSTKLEDSAMYFCASSGGPRTGSPLHFGNGTRLTVT.

The rearrangement joins TRBV4-1 to TRBJ2-1, with no clear D. This CDR3 contains 18 residues. Trimming left V 1 base short and J 8 bases short, with 24 bases between. CDR1 and CDR2 (germline): MGHRA, YSYEKL. The CDR3 sequence: CASSQGPFSLFSLHEQFF. The CDR3 coding sequence is TGCGCCAGCAGCCAAGGGCCGTTCAGCTTATTTTCCCTACATGAGCAGTTCTTC.

This clone was seen once. The same CDR3 arises from other DNA sequences in this sample as well. This chain uses TRBV28 with TRBJ1-2, with D possibly TRBD1 on 6 matching bases. V gave up 2 bases and J gave up 2 bases, with 6 bases separating them. Germline V CDR1 and CDR2: MDHEN, SYDVKM. This CDR3 comprises 13 residues. Here the CDR3 DNA reads TGTGCCAGCAGTTTAACAGGGAACTATGGCTACACCTTC. It specifies CASSLTGNYGYTF.

This chain uses TRBV7-9 with TRBJ2-5; 8 nucleotides align to TRBD1. CDR3 length equals 14 residues. The V segment lost 10 bases and the J segment 5 bases; nucleotides outside the gene matches: 12. Germline-derived CDR1 and CDR2 are SEHNR and FQNEAQ (reference sequence). The CDR3 loop reads CAIWTDRVGETQYF. DNA of the CDR3: TGTGCCATTTGGACGGACAGGGTGGGGGAGACCCAGTACTTC.

Notes on this clone: This sample also contains other DNA sequences that code for the same CDR3. The rearrangement uses TRBV9 and TRBJ1-1; D perhaps matches TRBD1 (5 bases). The CDR3 covers 13 residues. The V gene's germline CDR1 is SGDLS and CDR2 YYNGEE. V lost 3 bases and J 5 bases, leaving 11 bases between the germline ends. The chain's CDR3 is CASSADRGTEAFF. The CDR3 coding sequence is TGTGCCAGCAGCGCAGACAGAGGTACTGAAGCTTTCTTT. The variable domain in full, with the rest retrieved from reference TRBV9 and TRBJ1-1, is DSGVTQTPKHLITATGQRVTLRCSPRSGDLSVYWYQQSLDQGLQFLIQYYNGEERAKGNILERFSAQQFPDLHSELNLSSLELGDSALYFCASSADRGTEAFFGQGTRLTVV.

This sequence joins TRBV6-5 and TRBJ1-2, with D maybe TRBD1 (5 bases). V was trimmed by 8 bases and J by 3 bases, leaving 13 bases between them. The CDR3 extends over 13 amino acids. Germline assignment: CDR1 MNHEY and CDR2 SVGAGI. The CDR3 DNA is TGTGCCAGCCGATCCTTGGGGGACTATGGCTACACCTTC. Its protein product is CASRSLGDYGYTF.

The V gene is TRBV18, the J gene TRBJ1-3; no definite D call. Trimming left V 0 bases short and J 0 bases short, with 9 bases between. Germline CDR1 reads KGHSH; CDR2 reads LQKENI. This CDR3 region has 16 residues. The CDR3 bases are TGTGCCAGCTCACCACCGGCGAGAGTCTCTGGAAACACCATATATTTT. This translates into CASSPPARVSGNTIYF.

The chain employs TRBV11-3 and TRBJ1-2, with TRBD1 matching over 7 bases. This CDR3 spans 14 amino acids. The ends lost 5 bases at V and 10 bases at J; junction bases unmatched: 13. Germline V gene sequence: CDR1 SGHNT, CDR2 YENEEA. The CDR3 spells CASSPRNRGKDYTF. CDR3 bases: TGTGCCAGCAGCCCTCGCAACAGGGGAAAGGACTACACCTTC.

The chain carries TRBV5-4 and TRBJ2-2; D is perhaps TRBD2 (6 bases). Germline CDR1 reads SGHNT; CDR2 reads YYREEE (reference sequence). V gave up 4 bases and J gave up 4 bases, with 14 bases separating them. The CDR3 sequence is 15 residues long. CDR3 residues: CASSTERAATGELFF. CDR3 coding DNA: TGTGCCAGCAGCACTGAGCGGGCGGCCACCGGGGAGCTGTTTTTT.

The V and J genes are TRBV7-6 and TRBJ2-5; D assignment may be TRBD1 or TRBD2 (5 bases each). V shed 5 bases and J shed 4 bases, with 23 bases lying between them. The CDR3 covers 17 residues. The germline V gene has CDR1 SGHVS and CDR2 FNYEAQ. The CDR3, as DNA: TGTGCCAGCAGCGCCCTTACGGTCGGGGACCCCTCAGAGACCCAGTACTTC. Residues: CASSALTVGDPSETQYF.

This chain links TRBV28 with TRBJ2-3; TRBD2 matches 8 bases. This CDR3 spans 13 amino acids. The V gene end was trimmed by 6 bases and the J gene end by 6 bases; junction bases not matched to a gene: 5. CDR1 MDHEN and CDR2 SYDVKM come from the germline V gene. The CDR3 DNA is TGTGCCAGCAGAACCGGACTAGCTGATACGCAGTATTTT. It is translated as CASRTGLADTQYF. Supplemented by reference TRBV28 and TRBJ2-3, the full variable domain reads DVKVTQSSRYLVKRTGEKVFLECVQDMDHENMFWYRQDPGLGLRLIYFSYDVKMKEKGDIPEGYSVSREKKERFSLILESASTNQTSMYLCASRTGLADTQYFGPGTRLTVL.

The chain couples TRBV7-2 to TRBJ2-5; TRBD2 agrees at 10 bases. The CDR3 has 16 residues. The V gene's germline CDR1 is SGHTA and CDR2 FQGNSA. The J segment lost 4 bases and the V segment lost 1 base, leaving 6 bases of the junction unmatched. CDR3 in amino acids: CASSLGSGRATETQYF. In DNA form, the CDR3 reads TGTGCCAGCAGCTTAGGGAGCGGGAGGGCGACAGAGACCCAGTACTTC.

This chain connects TRBV6-5 to TRBJ1-1; D remains unclear. The CDR3 is 12 amino acids. From germline, CDR1 is MNHEY and CDR2 SVGAGI. V lost 6 bases, J lost 8 bases, and 13 bases lay in between. CDR3 region: CASSPWEREAFF. The DNA for the CDR3 is TGTGCCAGCAGCCCCTGGGAAAGAGAAGCTTTCTTT.